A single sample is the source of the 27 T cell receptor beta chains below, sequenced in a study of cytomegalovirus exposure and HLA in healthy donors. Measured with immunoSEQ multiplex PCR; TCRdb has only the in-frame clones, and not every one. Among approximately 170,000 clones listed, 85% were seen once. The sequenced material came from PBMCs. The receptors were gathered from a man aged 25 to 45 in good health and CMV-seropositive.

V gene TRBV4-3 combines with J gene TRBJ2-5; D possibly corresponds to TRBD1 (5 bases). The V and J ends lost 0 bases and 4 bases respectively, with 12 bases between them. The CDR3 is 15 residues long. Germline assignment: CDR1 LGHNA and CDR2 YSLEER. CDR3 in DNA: TGCGCCAGCAGCCAAGAGGTGGATAGGGGAGAGACCCAGTACTTC. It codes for CASSQEVDRGETQYF.

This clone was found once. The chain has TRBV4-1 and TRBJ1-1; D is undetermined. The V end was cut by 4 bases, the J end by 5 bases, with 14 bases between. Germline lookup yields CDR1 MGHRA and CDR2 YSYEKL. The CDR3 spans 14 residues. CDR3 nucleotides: TGCGCCAGCAGCCTTAGGGTAGGAGGGACTGAAGCTTTCTTT. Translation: CASSLRVGGTEAFF.

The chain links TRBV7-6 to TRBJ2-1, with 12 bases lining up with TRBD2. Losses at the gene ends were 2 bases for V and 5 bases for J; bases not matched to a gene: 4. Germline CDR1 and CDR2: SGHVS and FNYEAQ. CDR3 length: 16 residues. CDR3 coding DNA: TGTGCCAGCAGCTTATTCTCTAGCGGGGGGGACAATGAGCAGTTCTTC. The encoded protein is CASSLFSSGGDNEQFF.

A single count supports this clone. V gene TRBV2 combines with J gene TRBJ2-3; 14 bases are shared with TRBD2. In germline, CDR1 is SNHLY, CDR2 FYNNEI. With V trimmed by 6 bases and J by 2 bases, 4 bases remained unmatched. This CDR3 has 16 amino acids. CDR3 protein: CASRRTSGGTTDTQYF. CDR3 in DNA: TGTGCCAGCAGGCGGACTAGCGGGGGGACCACAGATACGCAGTATTTT.

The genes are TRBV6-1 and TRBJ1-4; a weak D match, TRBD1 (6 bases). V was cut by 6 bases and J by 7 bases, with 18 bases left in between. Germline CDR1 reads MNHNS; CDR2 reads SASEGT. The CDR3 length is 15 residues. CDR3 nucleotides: TGTGCCAGCAGGGGATGGACAGCCAGGGGTGAAAAACTGTTTTTT. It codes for CASRGWTARGEKLFF.

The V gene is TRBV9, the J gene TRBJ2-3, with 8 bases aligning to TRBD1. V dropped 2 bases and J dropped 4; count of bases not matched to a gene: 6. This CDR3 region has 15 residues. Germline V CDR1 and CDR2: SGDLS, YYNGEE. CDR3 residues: CASSVTGVLADTQYF. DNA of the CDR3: TGTGCCAGCAGCGTGACAGGGGTTTTAGCAGATACGCAGTATTTT.

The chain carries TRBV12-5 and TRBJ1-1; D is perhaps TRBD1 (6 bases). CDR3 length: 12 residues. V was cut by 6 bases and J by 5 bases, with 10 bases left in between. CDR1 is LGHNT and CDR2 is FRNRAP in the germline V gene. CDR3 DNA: TGTGCTAGTGGAAGGGGGGGGACTGAAGCTTTCTTT. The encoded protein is CASGRGGTEAFF.

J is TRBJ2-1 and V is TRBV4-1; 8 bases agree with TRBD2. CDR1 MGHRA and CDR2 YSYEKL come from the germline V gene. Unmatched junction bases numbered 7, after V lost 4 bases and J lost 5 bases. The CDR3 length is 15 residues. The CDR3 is CASSRSAGEHNEQFF. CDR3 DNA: TGCGCCAGCAGCCGGTCAGCGGGGGAACACAATGAGCAGTTCTTC.

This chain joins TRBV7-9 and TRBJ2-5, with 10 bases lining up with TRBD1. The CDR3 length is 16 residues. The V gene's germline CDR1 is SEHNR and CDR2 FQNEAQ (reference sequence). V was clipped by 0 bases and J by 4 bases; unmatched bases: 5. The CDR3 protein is CASSLADRGFRETQYF. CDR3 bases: TGTGCCAGCAGCTTAGCGGACAGGGGGTTTCGAGAGACCCAGTACTTC.

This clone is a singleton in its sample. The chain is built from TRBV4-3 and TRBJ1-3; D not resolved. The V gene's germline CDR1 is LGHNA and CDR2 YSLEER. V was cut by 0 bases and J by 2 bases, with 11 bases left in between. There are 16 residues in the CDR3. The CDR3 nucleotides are TGCGCCAGCAGCCAAGAAGGAGGCCAGACTGGAAACACCATATATTTT. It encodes CASSQEGGQTGNTIYF.

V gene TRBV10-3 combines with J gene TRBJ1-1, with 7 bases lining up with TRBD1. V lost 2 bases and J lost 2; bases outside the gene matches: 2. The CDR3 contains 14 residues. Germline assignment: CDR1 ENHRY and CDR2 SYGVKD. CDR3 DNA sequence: TGTGCCATCAGTGAGAGACAGGGCAACACTGAAGCTTTCTTT. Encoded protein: CAISERQGNTEAFF.

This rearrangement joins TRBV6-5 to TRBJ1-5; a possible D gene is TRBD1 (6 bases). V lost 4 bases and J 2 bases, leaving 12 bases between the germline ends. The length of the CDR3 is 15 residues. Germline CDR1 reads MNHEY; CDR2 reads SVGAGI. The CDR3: CASSSGGGRNQPQHF. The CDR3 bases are TGTGCCAGCAGTTCCGGGGGGGGCCGCAATCAGCCCCAGCATTTT.

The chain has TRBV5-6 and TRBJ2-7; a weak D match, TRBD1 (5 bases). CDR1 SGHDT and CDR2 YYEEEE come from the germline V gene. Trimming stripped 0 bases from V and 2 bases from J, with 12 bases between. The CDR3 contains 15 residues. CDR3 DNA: TGTGCCAGCAGCTTGGCGTCAGGGTGGGCCTACGAGCAGTACTTC. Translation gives CASSLASGWAYEQYF.

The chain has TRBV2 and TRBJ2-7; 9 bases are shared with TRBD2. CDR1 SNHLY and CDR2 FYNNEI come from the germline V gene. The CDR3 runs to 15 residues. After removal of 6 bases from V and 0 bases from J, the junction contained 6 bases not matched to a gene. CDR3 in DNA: TGTGCCAGCAGGGGACTAGCCTCTCTCTCCTACGAGCAGTACTTC. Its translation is CASRGLASLSYEQYF. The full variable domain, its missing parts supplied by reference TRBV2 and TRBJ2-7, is EPEVTQTPSHQVTQMGQEVILRCVPISNHLYFYWYRQILGQKVEFLVSFYNNEISEKSEIFDDQFSVERPDGSNFTLKIRSTKLEDSAMYFCASRGLASLSYEQYFGPGTRLTVT.

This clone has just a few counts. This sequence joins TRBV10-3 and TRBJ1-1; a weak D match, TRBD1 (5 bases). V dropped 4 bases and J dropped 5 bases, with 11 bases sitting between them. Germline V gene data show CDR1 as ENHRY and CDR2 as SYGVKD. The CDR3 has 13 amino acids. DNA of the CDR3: TGTGCCATCAGTGGGGGATCAGGGACTGAAGCTTTCTTT. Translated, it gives CAISGGSGTEAFF.

CDR3 amino acids: CASSYRALGSQYF. Written as DNA, the CDR3 is TGTGCCAGCAGCTACAGGGCCTTAGGGAGCCAGTACTTC. This chain uses TRBV27 with TRBJ2-5; a possible D gene is TRBD1 (6 bases). Trimming removed 6 bases at V and 10 bases at J, with 18 bases between. This CDR3 has 13 residues. Germline V gene lookup returns CDR1 MNHEY and CDR2 SMNVEV (reference sequence).

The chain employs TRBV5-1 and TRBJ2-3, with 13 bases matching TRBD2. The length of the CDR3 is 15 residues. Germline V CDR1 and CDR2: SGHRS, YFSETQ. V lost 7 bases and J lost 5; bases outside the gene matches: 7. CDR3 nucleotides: TGCGCCAGCGGTAGACTAGCGGGGGGCCAAGATACGCAGTATTTT. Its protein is CASGRLAGGQDTQYF.

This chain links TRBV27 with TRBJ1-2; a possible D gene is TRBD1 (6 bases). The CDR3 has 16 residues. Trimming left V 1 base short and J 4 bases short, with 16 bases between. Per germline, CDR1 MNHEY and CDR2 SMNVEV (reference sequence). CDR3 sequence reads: CASSLLFKGEGYGYTF. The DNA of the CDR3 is TGTGCCAGCAGTTTATTGTTTAAGGGGGAGGGCTATGGCTACACCTTC.

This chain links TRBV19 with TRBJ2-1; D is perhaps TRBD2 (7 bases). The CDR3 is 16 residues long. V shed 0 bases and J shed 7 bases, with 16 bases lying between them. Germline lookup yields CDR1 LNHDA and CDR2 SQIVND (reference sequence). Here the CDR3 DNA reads TGTGCCAGTAGTATAGAGGGGGGGCCCGCTCTGAATGAGCAGTTCTTC. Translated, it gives CASSIEGGPALNEQFF.

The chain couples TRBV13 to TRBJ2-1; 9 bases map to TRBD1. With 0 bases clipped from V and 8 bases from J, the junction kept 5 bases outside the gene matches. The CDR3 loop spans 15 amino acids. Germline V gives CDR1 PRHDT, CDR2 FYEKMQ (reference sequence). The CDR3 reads CASSLGRDRVDEQFF. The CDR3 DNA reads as TGTGCCAGCAGCTTAGGCCGGGACAGGGTTGATGAGCAGTTCTTC. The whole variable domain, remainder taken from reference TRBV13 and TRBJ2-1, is AAGVIQSPRHLIKEKRETATLKCYPIPRHDTVYWYQQGPGQDPQFLISFYEKMQSDKGSIPDRFSAQQFSDYHSELNMSSLELGDSALYFCASSLGRDRVDEQFFGPGTRLTVL.

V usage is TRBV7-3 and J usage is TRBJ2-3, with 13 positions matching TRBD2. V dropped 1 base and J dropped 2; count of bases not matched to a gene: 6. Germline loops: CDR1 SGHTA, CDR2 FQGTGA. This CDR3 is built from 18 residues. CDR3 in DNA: TGTGCCAGCAGCTTAAGTGCGGGACTAGCGGGGTACACAGATACGCAGTATTTT. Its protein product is CASSLSAGLAGYTDTQYF.

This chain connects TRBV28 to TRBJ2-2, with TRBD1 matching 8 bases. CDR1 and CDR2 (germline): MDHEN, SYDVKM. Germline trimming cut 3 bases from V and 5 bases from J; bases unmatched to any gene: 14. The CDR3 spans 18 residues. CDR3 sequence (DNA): TGTGCCAGCAGTTTCTCAGGACAGGGACGGGAAAGAACCGGGGAGCTGTTTTTT. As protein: CASSFSGQGRERTGELFF.

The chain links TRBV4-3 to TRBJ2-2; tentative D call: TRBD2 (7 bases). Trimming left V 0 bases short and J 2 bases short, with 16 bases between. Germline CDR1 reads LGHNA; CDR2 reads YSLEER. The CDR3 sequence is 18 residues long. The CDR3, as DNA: TGCGCCAGCAGCCAAGATTGGGGGGGAGGGGGTAACACCGGGGAGCTGTTTTTT. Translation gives CASSQDWGGGGNTGELFF.

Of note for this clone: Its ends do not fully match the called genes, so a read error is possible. The CDR3 DNA follows: TGTGCCAGCAGTTACTCTTCGGTGGGTGTCCAGGGCCCCCTTTTT. This sequence encodes CASSYSSVGVQGPLF. The chain has TRBV6-6 and TRBJ1-4, with D possibly TRBD1 on 5 matching bases. CDR3 length: 15 residues. CDR1 MNHNY and CDR2 SVGAGI come from the germline V gene (reference sequence).

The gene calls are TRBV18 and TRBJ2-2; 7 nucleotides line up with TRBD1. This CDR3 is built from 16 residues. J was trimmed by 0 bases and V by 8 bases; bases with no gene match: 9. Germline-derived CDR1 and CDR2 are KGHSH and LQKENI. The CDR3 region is CASQKMGQPNTGELFF. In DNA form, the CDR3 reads TGTGCCAGCCAAAAGATGGGACAGCCGAACACCGGGGAGCTGTTTTTT.

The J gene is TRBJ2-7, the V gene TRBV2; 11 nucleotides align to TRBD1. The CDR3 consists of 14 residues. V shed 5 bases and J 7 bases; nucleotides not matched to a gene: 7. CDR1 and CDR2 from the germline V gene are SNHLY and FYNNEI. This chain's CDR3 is CASSRDRGSGEQYF. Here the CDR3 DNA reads TGTGCCAGCAGTCGGGACAGGGGGTCGGGAGAGCAGTACTTC.

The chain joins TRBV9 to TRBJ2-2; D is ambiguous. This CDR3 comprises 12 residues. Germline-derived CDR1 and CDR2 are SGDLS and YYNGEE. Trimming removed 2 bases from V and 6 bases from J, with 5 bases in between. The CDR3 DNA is TGTGCCAGCAGCGTCCGGGCCGGGGAGCTGTTTTTT. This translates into CASSVRAGELFF.